This record looks at one T cell receptor beta chain sequence and its context. Its antigen is as yet unknown. The CDR3 runs 13 residues. Germline CDR1 is MNHNS and CDR2 is SASEGT. V shed 6 bases and J 3 bases; nucleotides not matched to a gene: 3. This sample is drawn from a study of OX40 agonist ivuxolimab in advanced cancers. Looking at the study overall: One patient with hepatocellular carcinoma and two with cutaneous melanoma, three in all, had partial responses.

Study results and limitations: In the 0.1 to 3.0 mg/kg range, CD4+ and CD8+ blood T cells had expanded clonally by week 6.

The method was immunoSEQ multiplex PCR; TCRdb's version includes in-frame clones alone and lacks a portion of them. Counted here are 35,000 or so clones, 82% occurring once; the ten biggest clones make up under 2%. The chain couples TRBV6-1 to TRBJ2-7; 9 bases are shared with TRBD1. The receptor's source is an adult with an advanced solid tumor such as melanoma, head and neck, liver or kidney cancer. The input for sequencing was CD4+ or CD8+ T cells sorted from blood, taken in a trial of the OX40 agonist ivuxolimab. The CDR3 loop is CASRQGAHYEQYF. CDR3 coding DNA: TGTGCCAGCAGACAGGGGGCGCACTACGAGCAGTACTTC.